This note documents a single T cell receptor (beta chain) sequence. TCRdb's copy holds only in-frame clones and misses some; the assay was immunoSEQ multiplex PCR. This table holds 100,000 to 150,000 clones, roughly nine tenths found once. These data belong to a study of control samples from healthy donors and cancer patients. Trimming pared 5 bases from V and 6 bases from J, leaving 13 bases between. The length of the CDR3 is 13 residues. Germline V CDR1 and CDR2: MNHEY, SMNVEV (reference sequence). Sequencing was done on a sample of blood. The receptor's source is a woman aged 18 to 35 in good health. This chain links TRBV27 with TRBJ1-2; D possibly corresponds to TRBD1 (6 bases). This CDR3 reads CASSPGVGNGYTF. In DNA form, the CDR3 reads TGTGCCAGCAGTCCAGGGGTGGGTAATGGCTACACCTTC.